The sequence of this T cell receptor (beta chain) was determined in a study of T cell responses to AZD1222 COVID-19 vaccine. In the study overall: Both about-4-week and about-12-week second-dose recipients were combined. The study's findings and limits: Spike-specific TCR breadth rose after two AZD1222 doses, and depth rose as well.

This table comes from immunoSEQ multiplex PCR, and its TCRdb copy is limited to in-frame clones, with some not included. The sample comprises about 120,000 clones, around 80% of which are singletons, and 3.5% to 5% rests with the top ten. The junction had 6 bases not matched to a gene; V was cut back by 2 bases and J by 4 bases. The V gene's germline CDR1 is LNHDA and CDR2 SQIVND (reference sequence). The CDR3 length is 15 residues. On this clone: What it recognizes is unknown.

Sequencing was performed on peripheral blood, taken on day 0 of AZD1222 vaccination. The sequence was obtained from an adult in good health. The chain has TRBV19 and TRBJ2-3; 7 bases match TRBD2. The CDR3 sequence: CASSIPGGPADTQYF. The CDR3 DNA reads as TGTGCCAGTAGTATACCGGGAGGCCCGGCAGATACGCAGTATTTT.